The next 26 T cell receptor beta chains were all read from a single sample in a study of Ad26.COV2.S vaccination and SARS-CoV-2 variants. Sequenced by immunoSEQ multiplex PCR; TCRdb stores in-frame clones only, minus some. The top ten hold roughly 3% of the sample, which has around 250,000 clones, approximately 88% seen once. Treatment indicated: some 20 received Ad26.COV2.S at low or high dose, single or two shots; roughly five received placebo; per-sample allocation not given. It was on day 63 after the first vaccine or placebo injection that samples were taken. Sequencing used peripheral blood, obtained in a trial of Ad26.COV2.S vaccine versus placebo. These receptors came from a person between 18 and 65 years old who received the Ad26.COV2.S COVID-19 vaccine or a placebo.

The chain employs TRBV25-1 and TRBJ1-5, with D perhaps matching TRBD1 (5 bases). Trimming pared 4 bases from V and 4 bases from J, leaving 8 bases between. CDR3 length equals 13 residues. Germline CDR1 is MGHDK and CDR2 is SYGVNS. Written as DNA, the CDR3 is TGTGCCAGCAGTGCTAGGGGAAATCAGCCCCAGCATTTT. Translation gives CASSARGNQPQHF. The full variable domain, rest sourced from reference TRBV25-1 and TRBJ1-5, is EADIYQTPRYLVIGTGKKITLECSQTMGHDKMYWYQQDPGMELHLIHYSYGVNSTEKGDLSSESTVSRIRTEHFPLTLESARPSHTSQYLCASSARGNQPQHFGDGTRLSIL.

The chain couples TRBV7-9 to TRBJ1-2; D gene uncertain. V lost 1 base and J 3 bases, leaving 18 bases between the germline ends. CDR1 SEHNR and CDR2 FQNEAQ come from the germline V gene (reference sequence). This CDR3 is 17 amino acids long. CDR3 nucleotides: TGTGCCAGCAGCTTAGATGCCGTAGGCAGTCTGCACTATGGCTACACCTTC. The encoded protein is CASSLDAVGSLHYGYTF.

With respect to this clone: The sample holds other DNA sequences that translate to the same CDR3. CDR3 in DNA: TGCGCCAGCAGCTTGGAAAGGGATCAGCCCCAGCATTTT. The encoded protein is CASSLERDQPQHF. The chain uses TRBV5-1 and TRBJ1-5, with D uncertain. Germline loops: CDR1 SGHRS, CDR2 YFSETQ. CDR3 length: 13 residues. Trimming cost V 0 bases and J 5 bases, with 6 bases left between them.

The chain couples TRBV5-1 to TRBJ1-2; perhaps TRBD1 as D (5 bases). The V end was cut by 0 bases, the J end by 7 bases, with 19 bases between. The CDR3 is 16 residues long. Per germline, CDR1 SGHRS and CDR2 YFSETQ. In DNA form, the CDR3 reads TGCGCCAGCAGCTTGGTATTCGGGGGTACGGTTAGTGGCTACACCTTC. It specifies CASSLVFGGTVSGYTF.

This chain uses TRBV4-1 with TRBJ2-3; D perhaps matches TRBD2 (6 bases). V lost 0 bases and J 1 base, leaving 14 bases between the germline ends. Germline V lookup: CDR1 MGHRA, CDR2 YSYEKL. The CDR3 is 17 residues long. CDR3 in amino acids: CASSQEPSDWGTDTQYF. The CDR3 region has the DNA TGCGCCAGCAGCCAAGAACCTAGCGACTGGGGCACAGATACGCAGTATTTT.

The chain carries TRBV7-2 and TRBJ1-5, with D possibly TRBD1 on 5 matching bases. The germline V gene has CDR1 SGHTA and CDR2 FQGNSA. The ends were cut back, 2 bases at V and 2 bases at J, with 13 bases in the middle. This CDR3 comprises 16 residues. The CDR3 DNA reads TGTGCCAGCAGCTTAAGAGAGGGGTTGGGCAATCAGCCCCAGCATTTT. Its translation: CASSLREGLGNQPQHF.

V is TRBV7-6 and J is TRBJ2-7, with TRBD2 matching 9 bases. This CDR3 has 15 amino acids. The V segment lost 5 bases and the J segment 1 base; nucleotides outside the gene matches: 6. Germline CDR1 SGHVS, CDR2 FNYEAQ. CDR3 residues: CASSLSGGFSYEQYF. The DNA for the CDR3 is TGTGCCAGCAGCCTCAGCGGGGGGTTTTCCTACGAGCAGTACTTC.

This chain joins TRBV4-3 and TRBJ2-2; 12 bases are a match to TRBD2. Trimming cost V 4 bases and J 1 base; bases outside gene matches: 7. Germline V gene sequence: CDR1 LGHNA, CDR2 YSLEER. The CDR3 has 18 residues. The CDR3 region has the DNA TGCGCCAGCAGCCCAGACACTAGCGGGGGGATGAACACCGGGGAGCTGTTTTTT. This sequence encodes CASSPDTSGGMNTGELFF.

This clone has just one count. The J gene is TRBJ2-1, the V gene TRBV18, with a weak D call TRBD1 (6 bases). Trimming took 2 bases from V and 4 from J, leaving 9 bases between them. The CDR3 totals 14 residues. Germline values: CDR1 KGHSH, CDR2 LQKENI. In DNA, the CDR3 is TGTGCCAGCTCACCAACAGGGTTGTACAATGAGCAGTTCTTC. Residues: CASSPTGLYNEQFF.

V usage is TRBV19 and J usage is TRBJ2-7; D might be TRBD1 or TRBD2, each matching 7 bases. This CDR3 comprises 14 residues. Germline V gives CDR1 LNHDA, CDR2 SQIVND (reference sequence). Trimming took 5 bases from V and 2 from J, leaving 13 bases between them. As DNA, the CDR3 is TGTGCCAGTAGTTCAGGGGGGGGAACCTACGAGCAGTACTTC. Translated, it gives CASSSGGGTYEQYF.

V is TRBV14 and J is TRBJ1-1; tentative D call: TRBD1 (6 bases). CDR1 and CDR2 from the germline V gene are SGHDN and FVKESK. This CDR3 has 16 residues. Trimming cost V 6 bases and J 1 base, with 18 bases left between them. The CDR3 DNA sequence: TGTGCCAGCAGTAAGCAGGGGCTAAGGGGGAACACTGAAGCTTTCTTT. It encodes CASSKQGLRGNTEAFF.

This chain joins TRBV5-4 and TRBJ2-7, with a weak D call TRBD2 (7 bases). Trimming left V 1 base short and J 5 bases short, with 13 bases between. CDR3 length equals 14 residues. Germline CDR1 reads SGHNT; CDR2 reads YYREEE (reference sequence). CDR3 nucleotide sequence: TGTGCCAGCAGCTTGTACGGGGGGCTCCACGAGCAGTACTTC. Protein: CASSLYGGLHEQYF.

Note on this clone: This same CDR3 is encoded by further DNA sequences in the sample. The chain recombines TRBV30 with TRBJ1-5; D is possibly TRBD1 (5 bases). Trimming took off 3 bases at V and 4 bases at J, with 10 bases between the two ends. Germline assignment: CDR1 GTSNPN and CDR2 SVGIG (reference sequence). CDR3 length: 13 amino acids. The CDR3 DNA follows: TGTGCCTGGAGCGCCCAGGGTAATCAGCCCCAGCATTTT. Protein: CAWSAQGNQPQHF.

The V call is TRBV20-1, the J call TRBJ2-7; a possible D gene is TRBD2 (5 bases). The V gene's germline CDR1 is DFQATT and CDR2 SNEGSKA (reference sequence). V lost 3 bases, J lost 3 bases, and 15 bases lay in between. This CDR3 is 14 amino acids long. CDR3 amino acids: CSASVGARLYEQYV. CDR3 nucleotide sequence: TGCAGTGCTAGTGTGGGAGCCCGACTCTACGAGCAGTACGTC.

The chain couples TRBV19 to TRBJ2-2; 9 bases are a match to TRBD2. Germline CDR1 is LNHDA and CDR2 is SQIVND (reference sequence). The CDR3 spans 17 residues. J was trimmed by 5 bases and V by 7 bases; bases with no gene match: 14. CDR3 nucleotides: TGTGCCAGTATCCGAAGGGCAGCGGGGGGAGGAACCGGGGAGCTGTTTTTT. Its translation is CASIRRAAGGGTGELFF.

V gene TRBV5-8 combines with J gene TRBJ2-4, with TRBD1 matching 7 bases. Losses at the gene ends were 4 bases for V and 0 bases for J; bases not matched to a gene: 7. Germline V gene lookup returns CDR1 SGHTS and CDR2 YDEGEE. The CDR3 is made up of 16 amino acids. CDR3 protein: CASSNHRGLAKNIQYF. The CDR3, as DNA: TGTGCCAGCAGCAACCACAGGGGTTTAGCCAAAAACATTCAGTACTTC.

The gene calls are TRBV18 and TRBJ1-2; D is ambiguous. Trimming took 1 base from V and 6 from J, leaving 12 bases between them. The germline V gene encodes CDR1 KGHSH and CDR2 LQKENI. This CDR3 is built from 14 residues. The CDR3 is CASSPLALPDGYTF. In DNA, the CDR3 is TGTGCCAGCTCACCACTGGCTCTCCCCGATGGCTACACCTTC.

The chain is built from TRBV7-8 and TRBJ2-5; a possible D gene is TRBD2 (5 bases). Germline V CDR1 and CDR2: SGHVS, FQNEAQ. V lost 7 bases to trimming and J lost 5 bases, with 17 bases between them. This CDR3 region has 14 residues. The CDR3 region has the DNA TGTGCCAGCACCGAGCGGACCCTCTGGGAGACCCAGTACTTC. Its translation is CASTERTLWETQYF.

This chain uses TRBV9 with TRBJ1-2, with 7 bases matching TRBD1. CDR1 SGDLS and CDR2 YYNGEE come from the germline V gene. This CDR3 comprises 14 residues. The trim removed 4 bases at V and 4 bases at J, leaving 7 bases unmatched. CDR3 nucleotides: TGTGCCAGCAGCATGAGGACAGGAGCCTATGGCTACACCTTC. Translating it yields CASSMRTGAYGYTF.

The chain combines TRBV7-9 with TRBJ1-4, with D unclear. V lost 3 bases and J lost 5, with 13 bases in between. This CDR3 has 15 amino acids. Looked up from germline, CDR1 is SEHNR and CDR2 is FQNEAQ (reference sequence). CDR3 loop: CASSFPASLNEKLFF. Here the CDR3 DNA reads TGTGCCAGCAGCTTTCCGGCCAGCCTCAATGAAAAACTGTTTTTT.

CDR3 sequence reads: CSVGQGQANYGYTF. CDR3 bases: TGCAGCGTTGGGCAGGGCCAAGCTAACTATGGCTACACCTTC. The rearrangement uses TRBV29-1 and TRBJ1-2; D possibly corresponds to TRBD1 (5 bases). CDR3 length equals 14 residues. CDR1 and CDR2 from the germline V gene are SQVTM and ANQGSEA. V dropped 4 bases and J dropped 0 bases, with 12 bases sitting between them.

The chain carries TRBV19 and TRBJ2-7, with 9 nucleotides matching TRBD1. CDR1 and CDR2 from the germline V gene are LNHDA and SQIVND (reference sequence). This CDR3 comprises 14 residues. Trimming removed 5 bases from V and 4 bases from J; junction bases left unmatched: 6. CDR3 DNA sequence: TGTGCCAGTAGTGTCGGGACAGGGACGTACGAGCAGTACTTC. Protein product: CASSVGTGTYEQYF.

The DNA for the CDR3 is TGTGCCAGCAGCCGGGCTACAGGGGGCACCGGGGAGCTGTTTTTT. Translated, it gives CASSRATGGTGELFF. V is TRBV5-5 and J is TRBJ2-2, with TRBD1 matching over 8 bases. The CDR3 runs to 15 residues. The V gene's germline CDR1 is SGHKS and CDR2 YYEKEE (reference sequence). J gave up 4 bases and V 4 bases, and 6 bases lay outside the gene matches.

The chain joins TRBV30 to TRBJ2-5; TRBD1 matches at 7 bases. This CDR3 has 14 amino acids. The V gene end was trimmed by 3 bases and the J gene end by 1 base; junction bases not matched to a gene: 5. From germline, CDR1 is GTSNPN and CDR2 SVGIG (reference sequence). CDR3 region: CAWSETGFQETQYF. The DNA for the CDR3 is TGTGCCTGGAGCGAGACAGGGTTCCAAGAGACCCAGTACTTC.

The DNA for the CDR3 is TGTGCCAGCAGTGGGACAGGGGTTCGCACAGATACGCAGTATTTT. It specifies CASSGTGVRTDTQYF. This chain links TRBV6-2 or TRBV6-3 with TRBJ2-3; 10 nucleotides match TRBD1. The CDR3 length is 15 residues. CDR1 is MNHEY, CDR2 SVGEGT, per germline. V lost 5 bases to trimming and J lost 1 base; unmatched junction nucleotides: 3.

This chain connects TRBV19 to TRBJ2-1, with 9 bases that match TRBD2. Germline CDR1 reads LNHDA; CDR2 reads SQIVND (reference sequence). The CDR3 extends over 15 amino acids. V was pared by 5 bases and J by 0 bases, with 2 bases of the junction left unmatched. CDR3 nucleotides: TGTGCCAGTAGTTTTAGCGGGAGCTCCTACAATGAGCAGTTCTTC. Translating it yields CASSFSGSSYNEQFF.